These 27 T cell receptor beta chains were sequenced from one sample in a study of shared clonotypes between healthy human individuals. Profiled with immunoSEQ multiplex PCR; TCRdb holds only in-frame clones, not every one. The sample lists fewer than 350,000 clones, roughly 84% occurring once. The material sequenced was memory CD8+ T cells sorted from blood. As for subset: CD45RO+ cells pooled with CCR7-negative TemRA cells. Receptors were obtained from a man aged 18 to 29 in good health.

This clone was recorded only once. The CDR3 DNA is TGTGCCAGCAGCCCAAGGCGGAGCGGGGGCCCCGGGGATACGCAGTATTTT. It yields the protein CASSPRRSGGPGDTQYF. This chain uses TRBV7-9 with TRBJ2-3; 8 bases match TRBD2. Germline loops: CDR1 SEHNR, CDR2 FQNEAQ (reference sequence). The CDR3 runs to 17 residues. V was pared by 5 bases and J by 6 bases, with 16 bases of the junction left unmatched.

This chain connects TRBV11-2 to TRBJ2-1; 9 nucleotides match TRBD2. The CDR3 sequence is 16 residues long. Looked up from germline, CDR1 is SGHAT and CDR2 is FQNNGV. The ends lost 5 bases at V and 1 base at J; junction bases unmatched: 6. The CDR3 region has the DNA TGTGCCAGCAGCGATCTAGCGGGGCCTTCCTACAATGAGCAGTTCTTC. It encodes CASSDLAGPSYNEQFF. Full variable domain (outside the CDR3, taken from reference TRBV11-2 and TRBJ2-1): EAGVAQSPRYKIIEKRQSVAFWCNPISGHATLYWYQQILGQGPKLLIQFQNNGVVDDSQLPKDRFSAERLKGVDSTLKIQPAKLEDSAVYLCASSDLAGPSYNEQFFGPGTRLTVL.

This chain joins TRBV7-2 and TRBJ2-3, with D uncertain. The CDR3 is 13 amino acids. V lost 5 bases and J lost 2, with 8 bases in between. The germline CDR1 and CDR2 sequences are SGHTA and FQGNSA. CDR3: CASSPVPTDTQYF. As DNA, the CDR3 is TGTGCCAGCAGCCCCGTCCCCACAGATACGCAGTATTTT.

The V call is TRBV2, the J call TRBJ2-1; TRBD2 matches at 12 bases. Trimming took 4 bases from V and 4 from J; bases not matched to a gene: 5. Germline V lookup: CDR1 SNHLY, CDR2 FYNNEI. This CDR3 spans 16 amino acids. The CDR3 is CASSGTSGNEYNEQFF. In DNA form, the CDR3 reads TGTGCCAGCAGTGGGACTAGCGGGAATGAGTACAATGAGCAGTTCTTC.

The gene calls are TRBV4-2 and TRBJ2-6; D is possibly TRBD1 or TRBD2 (5 bases each). Between the trimmed V and J ends, which lost 3 bases and 0 bases, there was a span of 15 bases. This CDR3 contains 18 residues. Per germline, CDR1 LGHNA and CDR2 YNFKEQ. Written as DNA, the CDR3 is TGTGCCAGCAGCCACAGAGAGGGGTGGGCCTCTGGGGCCAACGTCCTGACTTTC. This sequence encodes CASSHREGWASGANVLTF.

The chain is built from TRBV4-2 and TRBJ1-6; the D gene is possibly TRBD1 (6 bases). The germline V gene encodes CDR1 LGHNA and CDR2 YNFKEQ. The CDR3 spans 20 residues. V was shortened by 0 bases and J by 0 bases, with 18 bases between the two germline ends. For the CDR3, the DNA is TGTGCCAGCAGCCAAGAAGAAGGGAGACAGGTTAGCTCCTATAATTCACCCCTCCACTTT. Residues: CASSQEEGRQVSSYNSPLHF.

The genes are TRBV6-1 and TRBJ2-1, with D possibly matching TRBD1 (6 bases). This CDR3 is 15 amino acids long. Germline CDR1 reads MNHNS; CDR2 reads SASEGT. The germline V and J ends were trimmed by 5 bases and 8 bases, with 19 bases remaining between them. The CDR3 spells CASSLLAGDGDEQFF. CDR3 in DNA: TGTGCCAGCAGTCTCTTGGCAGGGGACGGGGATGAGCAGTTCTTC.

The V gene is TRBV28, the J gene TRBJ1-1; no firm D call. CDR3 length equals 15 residues. Looked up from germline, CDR1 is MDHEN and CDR2 is SYDVKM. Trimming cost V 3 bases and J 4 bases, with 15 bases left between them. CDR3 sequence reads: CASSFVGSWVTEAFF. CDR3 coding DNA: TGTGCCAGCAGTTTCGTCGGGAGCTGGGTCACTGAAGCTTTCTTT.

This chain connects TRBV5-6 to TRBJ2-3, with unresolved D. Trimming pared 4 bases from V and 5 bases from J, leaving 11 bases between. The CDR3 is made up of 13 amino acids. The germline V gene encodes CDR1 SGHDT and CDR2 YYEEEE. CDR3 nucleotide sequence: TGTGCCAGCAGCCCCCCCCGGAAAGATACGCAGTATTTT. Translating gives CASSPPRKDTQYF.

CDR3 sequence (DNA): TGTGCCATAGTAAGGGATGACTATGGCTACACCTTC. Amino acids: CAIVRDDYGYTF. J is TRBJ1-2 and V is TRBV6-1; no clear D. Germline assignment: CDR1 MNHNS and CDR2 SASEGT. This CDR3 has 12 residues. The V end was cut by 10 bases, the J end by 3 bases, with 12 bases between.

This sequence joins TRBV4-3 and TRBJ1-5, with a possible D match to TRBD1 (5 bases). Germline assignment: CDR1 LGHNA and CDR2 YSLEER. With 3 bases removed from V and 3 bases from J, the gap between germline ends came to 9 bases. The CDR3 is made up of 14 amino acids. The CDR3 coding sequence is TGCGCCAGCAGCCAGGGGACCCTCAATCAGCCCCAGCATTTT. Translating it yields CASSQGTLNQPQHF.

This clone came up once. The V call is TRBV6-5, the J call TRBJ2-7; D is perhaps TRBD1 (6 bases). Per the germline V gene, CDR1 is MNHEY and CDR2 is SVGAGI. The CDR3 sequence is 13 residues long. With 5 bases removed from V and 4 bases from J, the gap between germline ends came to 12 bases. The CDR3 sequence: CASSPTGNYEQYF. The CDR3 bases are TGTGCCAGCAGTCCGACAGGAAATTACGAGCAGTACTTC.

The chain recombines TRBV29-1 with TRBJ2-5; D possibly corresponds to TRBD1 (6 bases). V lost 3 bases, J lost 6 bases, and 14 bases lay in between. The CDR3 spans 13 residues. CDR1 is SQVTM, CDR2 ANQGSEA, per germline. CDR3 coding DNA: TGCAGCGTTGAGCCGGGACAAGTAAAGACCCAGTACTTC. Translation gives CSVEPGQVKTQYF.

The chain has TRBV4-1 and TRBJ2-5; TRBD2 aligns across 9 bases. Germline CDR1 and CDR2: MGHRA and YSYEKL. The junction had 18 bases not matched to a gene; V was cut back by 9 bases and J by 4 bases. The CDR3 is made up of 17 amino acids. This CDR3 is CASSERLAGTLRETQYF. The CDR3 DNA reads TGCGCCAGTAGTGAAAGGCTAGCGGGAACGTTACGAGAGACCCAGTACTTC.

This clone has a count of ten or more. The chain couples TRBV12-5 to TRBJ2-4; D gene unclear. CDR1 and CDR2 from the germline V gene are LGHNT and FRNRAP. The CDR3 length is 14 residues. Trimming removed 5 bases at V and 9 bases at J, with 17 bases between. The CDR3 loop is CASGQPHQRAIQYF. The CDR3 nucleotides read TGTGCTAGTGGTCAACCACACCAAAGGGCCATTCAGTACTTC.

The gene calls are TRBV30 and TRBJ2-3; the match to TRBD1 covers 8 bases. Per germline, CDR1 GTSNPN and CDR2 SVGIG (reference sequence). The length of the CDR3 is 11 residues. J lost 5 bases, V lost 7 bases, and 2 bases had no gene match. The CDR3 here is CASDREDTQYF. In DNA form, the CDR3 reads TGTGCCTCGGACAGGGAAGATACGCAGTATTTT.

This chain links TRBV6-5 with TRBJ2-5; 8 bases match TRBD2. This CDR3 has 13 residues. V was clipped by 10 bases and J by 3 bases; unmatched bases: 7. CDR1 is MNHEY, CDR2 SVGAGI, per germline. The chain's CDR3 is CATRDSGKETQYF. CDR3 bases: TGTGCCACCCGAGATAGCGGGAAAGAGACCCAGTACTTC.

This chain connects TRBV9 to TRBJ1-3, with D unresolved. V was clipped by 4 bases and J by 6 bases, with 20 bases between them. Germline assignment: CDR1 SGDLS and CDR2 YYNGEE. The CDR3 is made up of 16 amino acids. The CDR3 reads CASSLSVAAMENTIYF. CDR3 DNA sequence: TGTGCCAGCAGCCTTAGCGTGGCAGCCATGGAAAACACCATATATTTT. Complete variable domain (other parts from reference TRBV9 and TRBJ1-3): DSGVTQTPKHLITATGQRVTLRCSPRSGDLSVYWYQQSLDQGLQFLIQYYNGEERAKGNILERFSAQQFPDLHSELNLSSLELGDSALYFCASSLSVAAMENTIYFGEGSWLTVV.

Points on this clone: Distinct nucleotide sequences in the sample also encode this CDR3. The genes are TRBV13 and TRBJ2-1; D not certain. CDR1 and CDR2 (germline): PRHDT, FYEKMQ (reference sequence). V lost 0 bases and J 8 bases, leaving 5 bases between the germline ends. The CDR3 contains 12 residues. CDR3 nucleotides: TGTGCCAGCAGCTTAGGCGTGGATGAGCAGTTCTTC. This gives the protein CASSLGVDEQFF.

The rearrangement links TRBV9 to TRBJ2-5; 15 bases map to TRBD2. V lost 3 bases and J lost 5; bases outside the gene matches: 5. This CDR3 is 16 amino acids long. Germline V CDR1 and CDR2: SGDLS, YYNGEE. DNA for the CDR3: TGTGCCAGCAGCGCCGGACTAGCGGGAGGGCGCGAGACCCAGTACTTC. It codes for CASSAGLAGGRETQYF.

The rearrangement links TRBV25-1 to TRBJ2-2; D might be TRBD1 (7 bases). This CDR3 is built from 14 residues. The V end lost 6 bases, the J end lost 7 bases, and 15 bases lay between the germline ends. From germline, CDR1 is MGHDK and CDR2 SYGVNS. CDR3 region: CASRLSGGNGELFF. The CDR3 region has the DNA TGTGCCAGCAGGCTTTCAGGGGGGAACGGGGAGCTGTTTTTT.

The chain links TRBV11-2 to TRBJ2-1; the D is unclear. V was pared by 5 bases and J by 8 bases, with 16 bases between. The CDR3 extends over 14 amino acids. Germline V gene data show CDR1 as SGHAT and CDR2 as FQNNGV. The CDR3, as DNA: TGTGCCAGCAGCCCTGCCTGGGGTAGGGATGAGCAGTTCTTC. It translates to CASSPAWGRDEQFF.

The chain is built from TRBV19 and TRBJ2-5, with 8 bases identical to TRBD1. V shed 6 bases and J 5 bases; nucleotides not matched to a gene: 5. The CDR3 is made up of 13 amino acids. Per germline, CDR1 LNHDA and CDR2 SQIVND (reference sequence). The CDR3 nucleotides are TGTGCCAGTAGGGAGACAGGGGCCGAGACCCAGTACTTC. Its translation: CASRETGAETQYF. The full variable domain, in which reference TRBV19 and TRBJ2-5 provide the parts outside the CDR3, is DGGITQSPKYLFRKEGQNVTLSCEQNLNHDAMYWYRQDPGQGLRLIYYSQIVNDFQKGDIAEGYSVSREKKESFPLTVTSAQKNPTAFYLCASRETGAETQYFGPGTRLLVL.

The chain couples TRBV4-1 to TRBJ2-5, with 10 bases lining up with TRBD2. From germline, CDR1 is MGHRA and CDR2 YSYEKL. The CDR3 is made up of 15 amino acids. V lost 4 bases, J lost 1 base, and 3 bases stayed unmatched. The CDR3, as DNA: TGCGCCAGCAGCCCTTTAGCGGGGGGCCAAGAGACCCAGTACTTC. Translating gives CASSPLAGGQETQYF.

The chain employs TRBV25-1 and TRBJ2-5; no clear D gene. V was clipped by 8 bases and J by 1 base, with 8 bases between them. Germline V gives CDR1 MGHDK, CDR2 SYGVNS. This CDR3 has 12 amino acids. CDR3 protein: CASGVVQETQYF. The CDR3 DNA reads as TGTGCCAGCGGGGTGGTCCAAGAGACCCAGTACTTC. Complete variable domain (other parts from reference TRBV25-1 and TRBJ2-5): EADIYQTPRYLVIGTGKKITLECSQTMGHDKMYWYQQDPGMELHLIHYSYGVNSTEKGDLSSESTVSRIRTEHFPLTLESARPSHTSQYLCASGVVQETQYFGPGTRLLVL.

This clone was recorded once. This chain connects TRBV10-1 to TRBJ2-3; 8 nucleotides line up with TRBD2. The J segment lost 1 base and the V segment lost 2 bases, leaving 2 bases of the junction unmatched. Per the germline V gene, CDR1 is WNHNN and CDR2 is SYGVQD (reference sequence). This CDR3 has 15 amino acids. The CDR3 coding sequence is TGCGCCAGCAGTGAGATGCGGGGGGGCACAGATACGCAGTATTTT. Translation: CASSEMRGGTDTQYF.

This chain links TRBV4-2 with TRBJ2-3, with TRBD2 as a possible D gene (5 bases). This CDR3 has 14 amino acids. The germline V and J ends were trimmed by 0 bases and 4 bases, with 8 bases remaining between them. Per germline, CDR1 LGHNA and CDR2 YNFKEQ. In DNA form, the CDR3 reads TGTGCCAGCAGCCAAGAGAGGGCCCCAGATACGCAGTATTTT. It translates to CASSQERAPDTQYF.